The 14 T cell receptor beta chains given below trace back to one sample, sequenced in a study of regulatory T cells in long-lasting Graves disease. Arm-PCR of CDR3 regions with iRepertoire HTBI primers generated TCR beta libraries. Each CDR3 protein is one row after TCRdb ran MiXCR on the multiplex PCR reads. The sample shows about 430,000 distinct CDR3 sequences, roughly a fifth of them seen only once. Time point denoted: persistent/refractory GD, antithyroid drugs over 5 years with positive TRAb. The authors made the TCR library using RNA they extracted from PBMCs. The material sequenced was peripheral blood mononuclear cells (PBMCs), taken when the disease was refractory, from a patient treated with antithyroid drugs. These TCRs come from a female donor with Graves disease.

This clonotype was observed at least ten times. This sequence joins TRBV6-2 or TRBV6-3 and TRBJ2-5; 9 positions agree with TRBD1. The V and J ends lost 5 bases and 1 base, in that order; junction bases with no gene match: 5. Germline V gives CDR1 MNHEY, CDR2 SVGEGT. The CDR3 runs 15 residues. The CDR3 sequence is CASSGTGSSQETQYF. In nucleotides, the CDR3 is TGTGCCAGCAGTGGGACAGGGAGTAGCCAAGAGACCCAGTACTTC.

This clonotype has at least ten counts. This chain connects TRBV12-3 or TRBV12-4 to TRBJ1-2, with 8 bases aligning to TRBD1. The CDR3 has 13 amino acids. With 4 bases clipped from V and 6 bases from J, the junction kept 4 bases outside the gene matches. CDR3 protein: CASSSGGYDGYTF. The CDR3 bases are TGTGCCAGCAGTTCAGGGGGCTACGATGGCTACACCTTC.

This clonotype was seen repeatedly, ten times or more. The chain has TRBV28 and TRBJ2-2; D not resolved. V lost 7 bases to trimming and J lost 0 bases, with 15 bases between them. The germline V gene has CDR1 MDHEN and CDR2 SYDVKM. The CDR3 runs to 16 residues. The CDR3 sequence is CASNPTLGANTGELFF. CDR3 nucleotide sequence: TGTGCCAGCAACCCGACCTTGGGCGCGAACACCGGGGAGCTGTTTTTT.

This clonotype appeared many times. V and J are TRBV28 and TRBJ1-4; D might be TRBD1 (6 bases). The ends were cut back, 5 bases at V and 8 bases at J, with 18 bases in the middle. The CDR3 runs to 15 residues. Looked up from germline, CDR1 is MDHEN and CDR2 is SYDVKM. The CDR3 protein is CASSDPGHQPEKLFF. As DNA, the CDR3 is TGTGCCAGCAGTGATCCGGGACACCAACCAGAAAAACTGTTTTTT. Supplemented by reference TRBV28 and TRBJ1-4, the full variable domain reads DVKVTQSSRYLVKRTGEKVFLECVQDMDHENMFWYRQDPGLGLRLIYFSYDVKMKEKGDIPEGYSVSREKKERFSLILESASTNQTSMYLCASSDPGHQPEKLFFGSGTQLSVL.

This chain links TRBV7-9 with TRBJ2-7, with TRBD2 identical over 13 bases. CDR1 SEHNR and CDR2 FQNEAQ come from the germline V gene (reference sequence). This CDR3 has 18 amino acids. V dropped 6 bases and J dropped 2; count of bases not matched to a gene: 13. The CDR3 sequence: CASRLPLGTSGTTYEQYF. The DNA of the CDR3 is TGTGCCAGCAGGTTACCCTTGGGGACTAGCGGGACCACCTACGAGCAGTACTTC.

CDR3 amino acids: CASSQDWAGVDLHNSPLHF. CDR3 coding DNA: TGCGCCAGCAGCCAAGATTGGGCAGGGGTCGATCTACATAATTCACCCCTCCACTTT. The V and J genes are TRBV4-1 and TRBJ1-6, with a possible D match to TRBD1 (6 bases). The CDR3 has 19 amino acids. Per the germline V gene, CDR1 is MGHRA and CDR2 is YSYEKL. Trimming took 0 bases from V and 5 from J, leaving 20 bases between them.

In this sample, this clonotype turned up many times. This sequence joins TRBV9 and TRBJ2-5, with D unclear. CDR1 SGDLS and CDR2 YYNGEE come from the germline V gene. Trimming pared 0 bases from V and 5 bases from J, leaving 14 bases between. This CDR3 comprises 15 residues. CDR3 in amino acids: CASSVGATATETQYF. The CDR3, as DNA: TGTGCCAGCAGCGTAGGTGCGACGGCGACGGAGACCCAGTACTTC.

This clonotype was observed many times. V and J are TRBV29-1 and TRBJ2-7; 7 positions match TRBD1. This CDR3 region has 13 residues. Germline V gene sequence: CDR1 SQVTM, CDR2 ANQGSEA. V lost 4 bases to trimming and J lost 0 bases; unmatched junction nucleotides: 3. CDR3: CSVATGDSYEQYF. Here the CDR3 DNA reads TGCAGCGTTGCAACAGGGGACTCCTACGAGCAGTACTTC.

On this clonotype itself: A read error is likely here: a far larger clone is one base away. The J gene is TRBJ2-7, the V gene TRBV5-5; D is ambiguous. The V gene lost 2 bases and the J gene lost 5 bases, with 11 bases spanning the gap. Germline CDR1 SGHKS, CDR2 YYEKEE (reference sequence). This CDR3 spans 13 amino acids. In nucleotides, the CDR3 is TGTGCCAGCAGCTTAGGGTCCCTCCACGAGCAGTACTTC. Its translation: CASSLGSLHEQYF.

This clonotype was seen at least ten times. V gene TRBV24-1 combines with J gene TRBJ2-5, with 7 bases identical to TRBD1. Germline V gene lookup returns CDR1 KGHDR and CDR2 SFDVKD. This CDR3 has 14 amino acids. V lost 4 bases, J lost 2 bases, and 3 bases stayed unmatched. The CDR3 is CATSDLGQQETQYF. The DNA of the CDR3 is TGTGCCACCAGTGACCTGGGACAGCAAGAGACCCAGTACTTC.

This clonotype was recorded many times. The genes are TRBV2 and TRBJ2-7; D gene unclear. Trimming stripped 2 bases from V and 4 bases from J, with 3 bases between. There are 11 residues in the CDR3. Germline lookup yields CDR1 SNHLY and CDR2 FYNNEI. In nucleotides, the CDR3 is TGTGCCAGCAGTGAACTATACGAGCAGTACTTC. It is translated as CASSELYEQYF.

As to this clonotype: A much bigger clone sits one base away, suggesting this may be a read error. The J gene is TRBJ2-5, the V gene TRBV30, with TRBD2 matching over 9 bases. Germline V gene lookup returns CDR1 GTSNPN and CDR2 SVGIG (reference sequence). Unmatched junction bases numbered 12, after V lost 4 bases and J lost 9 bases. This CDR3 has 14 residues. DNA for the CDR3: TGTGCCTGGACTCTAGCGGGATTCCTGGAGGCCCAGTACTTC. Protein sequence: CAWTLAGFLEAQYF.

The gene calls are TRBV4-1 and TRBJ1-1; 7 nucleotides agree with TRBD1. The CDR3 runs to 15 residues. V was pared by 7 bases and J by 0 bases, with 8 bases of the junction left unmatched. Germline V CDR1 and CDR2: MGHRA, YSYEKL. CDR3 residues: CASTGKGQMNTEAFF. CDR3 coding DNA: TGCGCCAGCACAGGAAAGGGACAGATGAACACTGAAGCTTTCTTT.

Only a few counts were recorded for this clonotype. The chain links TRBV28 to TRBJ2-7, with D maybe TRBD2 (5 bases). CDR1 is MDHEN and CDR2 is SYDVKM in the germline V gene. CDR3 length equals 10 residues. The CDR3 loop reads CPPGTYEQYF. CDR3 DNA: TGTCCCCCGGGGACCTACGAGCAGTACTTC.